The present T cell receptor (beta chain) was sequenced within a study of CD8 T cells in ankylosing spondylitis. This clonotype was recorded at least ten times. Its matching antigen is unknown. One entry per CDR3 protein results from TCRdb running MiXCR on the 5' RACE reads. The data show approximately 130,000 distinct CDR3 sequences, with around 10% seen just once and about 4% held by the top ten. General study points: In reactive arthritis synovial fluid and blood, some motif variants had been reported before. Significantly higher representation of disease-linked clones was reported for matched ankylosing spondylitis synovial fluid. Clones linked to the disease showed a CD8+ phenotype. They occurred at relatively low frequencies in peripheral blood.

Sequences were obtained from blood, either unsorted or a sorted T cell fraction (not recorded which). This TCR was recovered from a female donor with ankylosing spondylitis or in good health (not recorded which).

The CDR3 sequence is CASRLPGQGAVGELFF. In DNA, the CDR3 is TGTGCCAGCAGATTACCGGGACAGGGGGCTGTCGGGGAGCTGTTTTTT. The chain recombines TRBV12-3 or TRBV12-4 with TRBJ2-2; 12 nucleotides match TRBD1. V shed 6 bases and J 7 bases; nucleotides not matched to a gene: 9. The CDR3 totals 16 residues.